Following are 14 T cell receptor beta chains from one sample sequenced in a study of blood T cell repertoires in COVID-19. Profiled with immunoSEQ multiplex PCR; TCRdb holds only in-frame clones, not every one. The table has some 270,000 clones, approximately 86% seen once. The source material was peripheral blood. These receptors were obtained from a woman in her fifties or sixties who had recovered from COVID-19.

The J gene is TRBJ2-2, the V gene TRBV10-3, with 11 nucleotides matching TRBD1. CDR1 is ENHRY, CDR2 SYGVKD, per germline. The CDR3 extends over 15 amino acids. V lost 6 bases to trimming and J lost 6 bases; unmatched junction nucleotides: 6. CDR3 sequence reads: CAISPGQGAAGELFF. CDR3 nucleotide sequence: TGTGCCATCAGCCCTGGACAGGGGGCGGCCGGGGAGCTGTTTTTT.

Turning to this clone: Other DNA sequences in the sample encode the same CDR3. The chain is built from TRBV7-2 and TRBJ2-3, with D perhaps TRBD2 (6 bases). Trimming pared 4 bases from V and 0 bases from J, leaving 8 bases between. This CDR3 contains 14 residues. Germline V CDR1 and CDR2: SGHTA, FQGNSA. CDR3 residues: CASSSGLSTDTQYF. The CDR3 DNA follows: TGTGCCAGCAGCTCGGGACTGAGCACAGATACGCAGTATTTT. The complete variable domain, with remaining parts taken from reference TRBV7-2 and TRBJ2-3, reads GAGVSQSPSNKVTEKGKDVELRCDPISGHTALYWYRQSLGQGLEFLIYFQGNSAPDKSGLPSDRFSAERTGGSVSTLTIQRTQQEDSAVYLCASSSGLSTDTQYFGPGTRLTVL.

This chain uses TRBV24-1 with TRBJ1-2; D call uncertain. Trimming removed 1 base from V and 1 base from J, with 6 bases in between. CDR1 is KGHDR, CDR2 SFDVKD, per germline. The CDR3 loop spans 14 amino acids. CDR3 loop: CATSDFRDNYGYTF. The DNA of the CDR3 is TGTGCCACCAGTGATTTTCGGGATAACTATGGCTACACCTTC.

CDR3: CATSSYQLRIAKNIQYF. As DNA, the CDR3 is TGTGCCACCAGTTCGTATCAACTTCGAATAGCCAAAAACATTCAGTACTTC. The rearrangement links TRBV24-1 to TRBJ2-4; D unclear. Trimming stripped 6 bases from V and 0 bases from J, with 17 bases between. Per the germline V gene, CDR1 is KGHDR and CDR2 is SFDVKD. This CDR3 is built from 17 residues.

The V and J genes are TRBV27 and TRBJ2-2; D not certain. CDR3 length: 18 amino acids. V shed 1 base and J shed 2 bases, with 17 bases lying between them. From germline, CDR1 is MNHEY and CDR2 SMNVEV (reference sequence). The CDR3 nucleotides are TGTGCCAGCAGTTTATTTGTGCGAAGCGTCCGAAACACCGGGGAGCTGTTTTTT. Translation gives CASSLFVRSVRNTGELFF.

V gene TRBV5-1 combines with J gene TRBJ1-5; 8 positions agree with TRBD1. The CDR3 consists of 15 residues. CDR1 is SGHRS, CDR2 YFSETQ, per germline. V gave up 0 bases and J gave up 5 bases; unmatched junction bases: 4. The DNA for the CDR3 is TGCGCCAGCAGCTTGGGGGTGACAGGGGATCAGCCCCAGCATTTT. This encodes CASSLGVTGDQPQHF.

The chain carries TRBV6-2 or TRBV6-3 and TRBJ2-3; 10 nucleotides agree with TRBD2. Per germline, CDR1 MNHEY and CDR2 SVGEGT. The CDR3 consists of 15 residues. Germline trimming cut 4 bases from V and 0 bases from J; bases unmatched to any gene: 1. CDR3 loop: CASSLLAGSTDTQYF. The CDR3 bases are TGTGCCAGCAGTTTACTAGCGGGGAGCACAGATACGCAGTATTTT.

This clone has a handful of counts. Written as DNA, the CDR3 is TGTGCCAGCAGCTCTAGCGGGGAGACAGATACGCAGTATTTT. Encoded protein: CASSSSGETDTQYF. This rearrangement joins TRBV5-6 to TRBJ2-3; TRBD2 agrees at 9 bases. The CDR3 runs to 14 residues. Unmatched junction bases numbered 2, after V lost 3 bases and J lost 3 bases. From germline, CDR1 is SGHDT and CDR2 YYEEEE.

With respect to this clone: The same CDR3 can be traced to other DNA sequences in this sample. The chain has TRBV5-1 and TRBJ2-5; D perhaps matches TRBD2 (6 bases). The length of the CDR3 is 14 residues. With 0 bases removed from V and 5 bases from J, the gap between germline ends came to 11 bases. Germline V gene sequence: CDR1 SGHRS, CDR2 YFSETQ. This CDR3 is CASSLGQGGETQYF. The CDR3 nucleotides are TGCGCCAGCAGCTTGGGCCAGGGAGGCGAGACCCAGTACTTC. Full variable domain (remainder filled in from reference TRBV5-1 and TRBJ2-5): KAGVTQTPRYLIKTRGQQVTLSCSPISGHRSVSWYQQTPGQGLQFLFEYFSETQRNKGNFPGRFSGRQFSNSRSEMNVSTLELGDSALYLCASSLGQGGETQYFGPGTRLLVL.

The chain uses TRBV19 and TRBJ1-5, with 7 nucleotides matching TRBD1. V shed 5 bases, J shed 5 bases, and the junction held 6 bases outside the gene matches. Per germline, CDR1 LNHDA and CDR2 SQIVND (reference sequence). The CDR3 is 14 residues long. CDR3 in amino acids: CASSSTGEDQPQHF. Written as DNA, the CDR3 is TGTGCCAGTAGTTCCACAGGGGAAGATCAGCCCCAGCATTTT.

V gene TRBV3-1 (or the pseudogene TRBV3-2) combines with J gene TRBJ2-5; 7 bases agree with TRBD1. V was pared by 0 bases and J by 5 bases, with 6 bases of the junction left unmatched. This CDR3 has 15 amino acids. CDR1 and CDR2 from the germline V gene are LGHDT and YNNKEL (reference sequence). This CDR3 reads CASSQETGEGETQYF. CDR3 in DNA: TGTGCCAGCAGCCAAGAAACAGGGGAAGGGGAGACCCAGTACTTC.

The V gene is TRBV11-1, the J gene TRBJ2-2; D call uncertain. The germline gives CDR1 SGHAT, CDR2 FQDESV (reference sequence). V gave up 3 bases and J gave up 7 bases, with 3 bases separating them. The CDR3 sequence is 11 residues long. The CDR3 spells CASSFNGELFF. The CDR3 DNA is TGTGCCAGCAGCTTTAACGGGGAGCTGTTTTTT.

This clone was detected once. The chain joins TRBV2 to TRBJ1-2; the D gene is possibly TRBD1 (6 bases). The CDR3 has 15 amino acids. Trimming pared 8 bases from V and 5 bases from J, leaving 21 bases between. The germline CDR1 and CDR2 sequences are SNHLY and FYNNEI. The CDR3 sequence: CASSEEGGMRYGYTF. The CDR3 DNA sequence: TGTGCCAGCTCTGAGGAGGGGGGGATGCGGTATGGCTACACCTTC.

The V call is TRBV5-1, the J call TRBJ2-3, with D possibly matching TRBD2 (6 bases). Trimming stripped 3 bases from V and 4 bases from J, with 15 bases between. The CDR3 totals 15 residues. Germline V gene data show CDR1 as SGHRS and CDR2 as YFSETQ. CDR3 residues: CASSSGVVGPDTQYF. For the CDR3, the DNA is TGCGCCAGCAGCTCGGGGGTGGTTGGTCCAGATACGCAGTATTTT.